Each of the 7 T cell receptor beta chains below was sequenced from the same sample in a study of cytomegalovirus exposure and HLA in healthy donors. Primers for the PCR totalled 60 Vbeta and 13 Jbeta. Profiled with immunoSEQ multiplex PCR; TCRdb holds only in-frame clones, not every one. The sample holds 150,000 to 250,000 clones; over 75% are singletons and the top ten take approximately 2.4%. The sample was PBMCs. The receptors originated from a woman between 50 and 59 years old in good health and CMV-seronegative.

The V gene is TRBV5-4, the J gene TRBJ1-1; D may be TRBD1 (6 bases). CDR1 is SGHNT, CDR2 YYREEE, per germline (reference sequence). The V gene lost 9 bases and the J gene lost 5 bases, with 17 bases spanning the gap. This CDR3 has 13 residues. The CDR3 is CATHFRGSTEAFF. DNA of the CDR3: TGTGCCACGCACTTCAGGGGAAGTACTGAAGCTTTCTTT.

The J gene is TRBJ1-2, the V gene TRBV4-1; 9 positions match TRBD1. Germline CDR1 reads MGHRA; CDR2 reads YSYEKL. J lost 4 bases, V lost 0 bases, and 3 bases had no gene match. This CDR3 has 15 residues. The CDR3 nucleotides read TGCGCCAGCAGCCAAGAAGGGGGACAGGGCTATGGCTACACCTTC. Encoded protein: CASSQEGGQGYGYTF.

The chain recombines TRBV4-1 with TRBJ2-7; D is perhaps TRBD2 (7 bases). The CDR3 totals 16 residues. Trimming took 4 bases from V and 0 from J, leaving 16 bases between them. Germline CDR1 and CDR2: MGHRA and YSYEKL. Written as DNA, the CDR3 is TGCGCCAGCAGCCTCAGCGGGACAAGCAGCTCCTACGAGCAGTACTTC. Encoded protein: CASSLSGTSSSYEQYF.

CDR3 DNA sequence: TGTGCCAGCAGTACGACGCCCCCAGGGACACTTGCGCAAGGCTACACCTTC. This encodes CASSTTPPGTLAQGYTF. V usage is TRBV27 and J usage is TRBJ1-2; tentative D call: TRBD1 (6 bases). Germline CDR1 is MNHEY and CDR2 is SMNVEV (reference sequence). With 5 bases removed from V and 8 bases from J, the gap between germline ends came to 27 bases. This CDR3 region has 17 residues.

The chain is built from TRBV27 and TRBJ2-3; TRBD2 matches 14 bases. Germline V lookup: CDR1 MNHEY, CDR2 SMNVEV (reference sequence). The CDR3 runs 16 residues. The V segment lost 4 bases and the J segment 3 bases; nucleotides outside the gene matches: 3. Here the CDR3 reads CASSSRTSGRTDTQYF. CDR3 sequence (DNA): TGTGCCAGCAGTTCGCGGACTAGCGGGAGGACAGATACGCAGTATTTT.

V usage is TRBV28 and J usage is TRBJ1-5; the D gene is possibly TRBD1 (5 bases). The germline CDR1 and CDR2 sequences are MDHEN and SYDVKM. This CDR3 spans 12 amino acids. The V end lost 8 bases, the J end lost 7 bases, and 12 bases lay between the germline ends. DNA for the CDR3: TGTGCCAGCGGGGGGGGAGGGCAGCCCCAGCATTTT. Translating it yields CASGGGGQPQHF.

A single count supports this clone. This rearrangement joins TRBV9 to TRBJ2-2; 7 bases match TRBD2. This CDR3 has 16 residues. Looked up from germline, CDR1 is SGDLS and CDR2 is YYNGEE. Losses at the gene ends were 0 bases for V and 4 bases for J; bases not matched to a gene: 6. The CDR3 protein is CASSVGPGGSTGELFF. The CDR3 region has the DNA TGTGCCAGCAGCGTAGGCCCGGGAGGAAGCACCGGGGAGCTGTTTTTT.